The 21 T cell receptor beta chains listed next were all sequenced from one sample in a study of T cell repertoires in cytomegalovirus infection. TCRdb redid the calling of the reads with MiXCR, one entry per CDR3 protein. The sample contains more than 200,000 distinct CDR3 sequences, roughly 10% of which appear only once. Sequencing used PBMCs. The receptors here all came from a human donor in good health (CMV status not recorded). Some clones in this sample may be carry-over from other donors' samples.

Many counts were recorded for this clonotype. This chain joins TRBV28 and TRBJ2-7; possibly TRBD2 for D (5 bases). The germline CDR1 and CDR2 sequences are MDHEN and SYDVKM. The CDR3 is made up of 14 amino acids. V was shortened by 5 bases and J by 0 bases, with 11 bases between the two germline ends. The CDR3 loop reads CASSRGGPSYEQYF. In nucleotides, the CDR3 is TGTGCCAGCAGTCGAGGAGGTCCCTCCTACGAGCAGTACTTC.

At least ten counts were recorded for this clonotype. The rearrangement uses TRBV19 and TRBJ1-1; a weak D match, TRBD1 (5 bases). Germline CDR1 is LNHDA and CDR2 is SQIVND (reference sequence). Between the trimmed V and J ends, which lost 4 bases and 4 bases, there was a span of 19 bases. This CDR3 comprises 16 residues. CDR3 in amino acids: CASSSPGRSRGTEAFF. CDR3 in DNA: TGTGCCAGTAGTAGTCCAGGGAGATCGCGTGGCACTGAAGCTTTCTTT.

This clonotype was detected ten times or more. The junction does not match germline at one end; this may be a read error. J is TRBJ2-1 and V is TRBV7-2; TRBD1 or TRBD2 may be the D gene (5 bases each). The CDR3 has 12 amino acids. Germline V gene data show CDR1 as SGHTA and CDR2 as FQGNSA. The CDR3 DNA is TGTGCCAGCAGCCTGATGACAAGTGAGGGGATCTTC. The encoded protein is CASSLMTSEGIF.

This clonotype was found many times. V and J are TRBV7-2 and TRBJ1-3; no clear D. Deletions cut 2 bases from V and 0 bases from J, with 11 bases between. CDR1 is SGHTA and CDR2 is FQGNSA in the germline V gene. The CDR3 has 16 residues. CDR3 loop: CASSLRARSSGNTIYF. As DNA, the CDR3 is TGTGCCAGCAGCTTAAGGGCACGCAGCTCTGGAAACACCATATATTTT.

This clonotype was counted at least ten times. This CDR3 reads CASSPGSPNEKLFF. The CDR3 DNA reads as TGTGCCAGCAGCCCGGGGAGCCCTAATGAAAAACTGTTTTTT. V and J are TRBV7-2 and TRBJ1-4; D uncertain. CDR1 and CDR2 from the germline V gene are SGHTA and FQGNSA. The V gene lost 5 bases and the J gene lost 3 bases, with 10 bases spanning the gap. The CDR3 is 14 residues long.

With regard to this clonotype: This may stem from a read error, because a much larger clone lies one nucleotide away. The rearrangement joins TRBV28 to TRBJ1-1; D is unclear. Per germline, CDR1 MDHEN and CDR2 SYDVKM. The CDR3 runs 15 residues. Trimming removed 2 bases from V and 5 bases from J, with 15 bases in between. This CDR3 is CASSLGQEFRTEAFF. DNA of the CDR3: TGTGCCAGCAGTTTAGGCCAGGAGTTTCGAACTGAAGCTTTCTTT.

This clonotype was picked up many times. V is TRBV7-2 and J is TRBJ1-1, with TRBD1 identical over 9 bases. The V segment lost 4 bases and the J segment 4 bases; nucleotides outside the gene matches: 7. This CDR3 is built from 15 residues. Per germline, CDR1 SGHTA and CDR2 FQGNSA. The CDR3 DNA reads as TGTGCCAGCAGCTCGGGACAGGGCGGGCGCACTGAAGCTTTCTTT. Encoded protein: CASSSGQGGRTEAFF.

The chain links TRBV14 to TRBJ2-5, with a weak D call TRBD2 (6 bases). The CDR3 has 15 residues. The ends were cut back, 3 bases at V and 2 bases at J, with 13 bases in the middle. Germline-derived CDR1 and CDR2 are SGHDN and FVKESK. The CDR3 is CASSQYRGLQETQYF. As DNA, the CDR3 is TGTGCCAGCAGCCAGTATCGGGGGTTACAAGAGACCCAGTACTTC. The entire variable domain, with the rest obtained from reference TRBV14 and TRBJ2-5, is as follows: EAGVTQFPSHSVIEKGQTVTLRCDPISGHDNLYWYRRVMGKEIKFLLHFVKESKQDESGMPNNRFLAERTGGTYSTLKVQPAELEDSGVYFCASSQYRGLQETQYFGPGTRLLVL.

This clonotype occurred a few times. The chain links TRBV6-6 to TRBJ1-4; 7 nucleotides align to TRBD1. This CDR3 has 15 residues. Trimming cost V 5 bases and J 4 bases; bases outside gene matches: 7. CDR1 and CDR2 from the germline V gene are MNHNY and SVGAGI (reference sequence). The CDR3 bases are TGTGCCAGCAGTGGGGAGGACAGGCGTAATGAAAAACTGTTTTTT. Its translation is CASSGEDRRNEKLFF.

This clonotype was recorded a few times. The genes are TRBV4-1 and TRBJ1-3; no clear D gene. CDR1 MGHRA and CDR2 YSYEKL come from the germline V gene. V lost 0 bases, J lost 2 bases, and 14 bases lay in between. The CDR3 covers 17 residues. CDR3 sequence: CASSQDRAGHAGNTIYF. The CDR3 DNA reads as TGCGCCAGCAGCCAAGATCGTGCAGGCCACGCTGGAAACACCATATATTTT.

The V gene is TRBV14, the J gene TRBJ2-7, with 8 bases aligning to TRBD1. Per the germline V gene, CDR1 is SGHDN and CDR2 is FVKESK. V lost 3 bases and J lost 6; bases outside the gene matches: 4. The CDR3 spans 13 residues. The CDR3 DNA is TGTGCCAGCAGCCAGTGGACAGGGACCGAGCAGTACTTC. Its translation is CASSQWTGTEQYF.

This clonotype came up many times. This chain joins TRBV7-2 and TRBJ2-7; no reliable D call. Trimming took off 5 bases at V and 1 base at J, with 6 bases between the two ends. The CDR3 consists of 12 residues. Germline lookup yields CDR1 SGHTA and CDR2 FQGNSA. The CDR3 loop is CASSGPSYEQYF. The CDR3 region has the DNA TGTGCCAGCAGCGGGCCTTCCTACGAGCAGTACTTC.

This clonotype was counted between two and nine times. This chain links TRBV6-6 with TRBJ2-3; 12 bases fit TRBD2. J lost 0 bases, V lost 5 bases, and 6 bases had no gene match. Germline lookup yields CDR1 MNHNY and CDR2 SVGAGI (reference sequence). There are 17 residues in the CDR3. CDR3 residues: CASSPWTSGASTDTQYF. CDR3 nucleotides: TGTGCCAGCAGTCCGTGGACTAGCGGGGCGAGCACAGATACGCAGTATTTT.

With regard to this clonotype: A clone one base away is much larger, so this may be a read error. The V and J genes are TRBV7-2 and TRBJ1-1; D is ambiguous. The CDR3 runs 13 residues. Germline CDR1 SGHTA, CDR2 FQGNSA. V was clipped by 2 bases and J by 3 bases, with 7 bases between them. CDR3 in amino acids: CASSLLAYTEAFF. The DNA for the CDR3 is TGTGCCAGCAGCTTATTGGCGTACACTGAAGCTTTCTTT.

There are many counts of this clonotype. CDR3 DNA sequence: TGTGCCAGCAGCCCCCCGGGACAGGGAGGGTACGAGCAGTACTTC. The encoded protein is CASSPPGQGGYEQYF. This sequence joins TRBV7-2 and TRBJ2-7; 9 nucleotides match TRBD1. The CDR3 spans 15 residues. CDR1 SGHTA and CDR2 FQGNSA come from the germline V gene. Unmatched junction bases numbered 9, after V lost 5 bases and J lost 4 bases.

The chain couples TRBV6-5 to TRBJ2-1; the D gene is possibly TRBD1 (6 bases). This CDR3 is 16 amino acids long. V shed 0 bases and J shed 4 bases, with 13 bases lying between them. Germline lookup yields CDR1 MNHEY and CDR2 SVGAGI. The CDR3 protein is CASSYSLQGAYNEQFF. The CDR3 bases are TGTGCCAGCAGTTACTCGCTACAGGGAGCTTACAATGAGCAGTTCTTC.

This clonotype was seen only a few times. The V and J genes are TRBV29-1 and TRBJ1-2; a weak D match, TRBD1 (5 bases). V dropped 0 bases and J dropped 4 bases, with 9 bases sitting between them. Germline V CDR1 and CDR2: SQVTM, ANQGSEA. This CDR3 is 13 amino acids long. This CDR3 reads CSVEDGAGYGYTF. The CDR3 bases are TGCAGCGTTGAAGATGGGGCAGGCTATGGCTACACCTTC.

The chain combines TRBV29-1 with TRBJ1-1; D unclear. CDR3 size: 12 residues. In germline, CDR1 is SQVTM, CDR2 ANQGSEA. V was cut by 2 bases and J by 1 base, with 5 bases left in between. The CDR3 reads CSVERGNTEAFF. The CDR3 DNA reads as TGCAGCGTTGAACGAGGGAACACTGAAGCTTTCTTT.

This clonotype was seen at least ten times. This chain joins TRBV20-1 and TRBJ2-1; 11 bases fit TRBD2. V lost 2 bases, J lost 4 bases, and 4 bases stayed unmatched. Germline CDR1 DFQATT, CDR2 SNEGSKA (reference sequence). CDR3 size: 15 residues. The CDR3 sequence is CSARTGLAAYNEQFF. The CDR3 coding sequence is TGCAGTGCTAGAACGGGACTAGCGGCATACAATGAGCAGTTCTTC.

In its sample, this clonotype was seen many times. V is TRBV7-8 and J is TRBJ1-4; D unresolved. Germline V gives CDR1 SGHVS, CDR2 FQNEAQ. The CDR3 covers 15 residues. Between the trimmed V and J ends, which lost 1 base and 5 bases, there was a span of 11 bases. CDR3 coding DNA: TGTGCCAGCAGCTTAGATCACGCGACGAATGAAAAACTGTTTTTT. Residues: CASSLDHATNEKLFF.

This clonotype was detected a few times. The chain has TRBV5-4 and TRBJ2-5; unclear D gene. Per germline, CDR1 SGHNT and CDR2 YYREEE (reference sequence). Trimming shortened V by 0 bases and J by 4 bases, and 7 bases separated the two germline ends. The CDR3 length is 13 residues. CDR3 in DNA: TGTGCCAGCAGCTTGGTACTATCAGAGACCCAGTACTTC. Amino acids: CASSLVLSETQYF.